The 11 T cell receptor beta chains presented below share a single source sample, sequenced in a study of CD8 T cells in Susac syndrome. Reverse transcription of 0.5 to 1 ug RNA was performed with random hexamers. TCRdb passed the immunoSEQ multiplex PCR reads through MiXCR, listing each CDR3 protein once. The sample has 110,000 or so distinct CDR3 sequences; roughly 93% are singletons. Specimen: CD4+ T cells from PBMCs. The receptor source for this set is a human donor with multiple sclerosis.

V is TRBV18 and J is TRBJ2-5; D gene ambiguous. This CDR3 comprises 12 residues. Trimming pared 3 bases from V and 5 bases from J, leaving 7 bases between. Germline V lookup: CDR1 KGHSH, CDR2 LQKENI. The CDR3 reads CASSPEKETQYF. The DNA of the CDR3 is TGTGCCAGCTCACCGGAAAAGGAGACCCAGTACTTC.

V gene TRBV30 combines with J gene TRBJ2-7; 7 nucleotides agree with TRBD1. Germline CDR1 and CDR2: GTSNPN and SVGIG (reference sequence). The V gene end was trimmed by 0 bases and the J gene end by 3 bases; junction bases not matched to a gene: 5. The CDR3 contains 14 residues. The CDR3 spells CAWSVKTGIYEQYF. DNA for the CDR3: TGTGCCTGGAGTGTAAAGACAGGGATCTACGAGCAGTACTTC.

The gene calls are TRBV27 and TRBJ1-5; D is unclear. This CDR3 has 13 residues. Trimming took 2 bases from V and 5 from J, leaving 7 bases between them. Germline-derived CDR1 and CDR2 are MNHEY and SMNVEV (reference sequence). CDR3 DNA: TGTGCCAGCAGTTTAAGGTTCGATCAGCCCCAGCATTTT. Translated, it gives CASSLRFDQPQHF.

The V and J genes are TRBV27 and TRBJ2-3, with D possibly being TRBD1 (5 bases). Trimming took 6 bases from V and 3 from J, leaving 13 bases between them. The germline V gene encodes CDR1 MNHEY and CDR2 SMNVEV (reference sequence). This CDR3 contains 14 residues. The DNA of the CDR3 is TGTGCCAGCAGGCCGATGACAGCGACAGATACGCAGTATTTT. Translation: CASRPMTATDTQYF.

The V call is TRBV20-1, the J call TRBJ1-6, with D unclear. Trimming pared 1 base from V and 7 bases from J, leaving 11 bases between. CDR3 length: 14 amino acids. Germline CDR1 DFQATT, CDR2 SNEGSKA (reference sequence). In nucleotides, the CDR3 is TGCAGTGCTAGAGTCGGGCAGACGAATTCACCCCTCCACTTT. This codes for CSARVGQTNSPLHF.

The chain links TRBV12-3 or TRBV12-4 to TRBJ1-2; maybe TRBD1 (6 bases). The CDR3 runs 13 residues. V was pared by 3 bases and J by 9 bases, with 14 bases between. The DNA for the CDR3 is TGTGCCAGCAGTTTCAGGACAGCCGATCGCTACACCTTC. Encoded protein: CASSFRTADRYTF.

The J gene is TRBJ1-6, the V gene TRBV18; 8 bases fit TRBD1. The CDR3 length is 14 residues. CDR1 KGHSH and CDR2 LQKENI come from the germline V gene. V gave up 5 bases and J gave up 9 bases; unmatched junction bases: 6. CDR3 sequence: CASSYGQGSSPLHF. The DNA of the CDR3 is TGTGCCAGCTCATACGGACAGGGCAGTTCACCCCTCCACTTT.

This chain links TRBV6-2 or TRBV6-3 with TRBJ2-2, with 8 bases fitting TRBD1. The CDR3 extends over 13 amino acids. With V trimmed by 4 bases and J by 6 bases, 1 base remained unmatched. CDR1 and CDR2 from the germline V gene are MNHEY and SVGEGT. The DNA of the CDR3 is TGTGCCAGCAGTTTCAGGGGGCCCGGGGAGCTGTTTTTT. Translation: CASSFRGPGELFF.

The chain joins TRBV28 to TRBJ2-7; 8 nucleotides match TRBD2. The CDR3 consists of 15 residues. The V gene's germline CDR1 is MDHEN and CDR2 SYDVKM. The junction had 15 bases not matched to a gene; V was cut back by 2 bases and J by 12 bases. The CDR3 sequence: CASSLISTGGDPGYF. Written as DNA, the CDR3 is TGTGCCAGCAGTTTAATATCTACGGGAGGGGACCCCGGGTACTTC.

The chain recombines TRBV6-1 with TRBJ1-1, with TRBD1 as a possible D gene (5 bases). V gave up 4 bases and J gave up 1 base, with 10 bases separating them. The CDR3 loop spans 14 amino acids. Germline CDR1 MNHNS, CDR2 SASEGT. The CDR3 loop is CASSGGHWNTEAFF. CDR3 nucleotide sequence: TGTGCCAGCAGTGGAGGACACTGGAACACTGAAGCTTTCTTT.

The gene calls are TRBV19 and TRBJ1-1; D might be TRBD1 (5 bases). V lost 5 bases and J 11 bases, leaving 12 bases between the germline ends. The germline CDR1 and CDR2 sequences are LNHDA and SQIVND (reference sequence). The CDR3 runs to 11 residues. The CDR3 nucleotides read TGTGCCAGTAGTCGGTTAGGGGACGCTTTCTTT. This codes for CASSRLGDAFF.